In this sample, the clone carrying this TCR beta chain turned up a few times. Antigen unknown. The data belong to a study of blood T cells in healthy people across ages. Study observations and caveats: The recorded TCR beta diversity per million T cells decreased in a roughly linear manner with age.

Peripheral blood samples of roughly 9.8 milliliters were drawn from each donor. V dropped 6 bases and J dropped 0 bases, with 12 bases sitting between them. The V gene's germline CDR1 is SEHNR and CDR2 FQNEAQ (reference sequence). This CDR3 contains 14 residues. The second PCR ran roughly 7 to 12 cycles with a sample-barcoded 5' primer and J-beta primers. TCRdb ran MiXCR on the 5' RACE reads and lists one entry per CDR3 protein. The repertoire has hundreds of thousands of distinct CDR3 sequences, under 55% of them found once; the top ten carry about a fifth. The chain employs TRBV7-9 and TRBJ2-7; D may correspond to TRBD1 or TRBD2 (5 bases each). The origin of this receptor is a man between 60 and 70 years old in good health. The specimen sequenced was blood. CDR3 sequence: CASSFRGGSYEQYF. The CDR3, as DNA: TGTGCCAGCAGTTTTCGTGGGGGCTCCTACGAGCAGTACTTC.